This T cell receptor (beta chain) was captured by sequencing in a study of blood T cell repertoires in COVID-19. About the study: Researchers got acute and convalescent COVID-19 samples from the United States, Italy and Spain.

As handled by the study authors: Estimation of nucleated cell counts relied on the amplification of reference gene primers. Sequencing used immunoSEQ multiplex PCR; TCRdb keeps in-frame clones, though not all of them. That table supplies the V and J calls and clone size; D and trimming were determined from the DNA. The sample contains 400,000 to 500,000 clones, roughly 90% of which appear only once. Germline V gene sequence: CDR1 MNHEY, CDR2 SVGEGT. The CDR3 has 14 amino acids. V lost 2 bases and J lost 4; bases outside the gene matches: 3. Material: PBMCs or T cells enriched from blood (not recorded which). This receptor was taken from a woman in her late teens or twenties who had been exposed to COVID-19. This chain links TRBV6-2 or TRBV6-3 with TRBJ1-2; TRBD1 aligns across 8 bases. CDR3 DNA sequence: TGTGCCAGCAGTTACCTTGGACAGGGCTATGGCTACACCTTC. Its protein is CASSYLGQGYGYTF.